The source of this TCR beta chain is a study of T cell clonality in common variable immunodeficiency (dated by TCRdb to 2015 to 2017). Summary of the overall study and its limitations: Fewer TCRbeta clones were shared among CVID subjects than among healthy controls (p < 0.0001). CVID TCRbeta sequences reportedly showed fewer deletions and N-nucleotide insertions and lacked highly modified clones with 13 or more V deletions. Despite equal DNA input, controls averaged about 79,000 unique sequences per sample versus about 30,000 in CVID samples. The authors noted that sequencing repertoires of T cell subpopulations would be needed to clarify what caused the increased clonality in CVID. TCRbeta clonality was higher in CVID subjects than in healthy controls (t-test p = 0.018), and the increase was most characteristic of about a third of subjects. Correlations of repertoire features with clinical complications were constrained by heterogeneity among patients within the CVID cohort.

This clone occurred a few times. No cognate antigen has been identified for it. The read ends 3 residues early relative to the CDR3; the germline J gene fills the gap. Equivalent amounts of genomic DNA from CVID and control samples were used as sequencing input. For every sample, a 60 bp segment covering the rearranged TCRbeta CDR3 region was amplified and then sequenced. The immunoSEQ assay, a bias-corrected multiplex PCR combined with high-throughput sequencing, was used to amplify TCRbeta. The authors processed their data as follows. Every unique nucleotide sequence was considered a clone and was annotated with V, D and J genes, copy number and frequency. Sequences were labeled productive if in frame, and non-productive if out of frame or containing stop codons. As previously described, clonality was calculated on the basis of Shannon's entropy. The predicted amino acid sequences of productive clones were used to derive the mean CDR3 Kyte-Doolittle hydropathy. Scaled V gene usage was hierarchically clustered using Manhattan distance and complete linkage with the R hclust function. Sharing of clones by CDR3 amino acid sequence was evaluated through resampling of 12 repertoires per group over 100 rounds. The repertoires were screened for approximately 63 published EBV-specific TCRbeta sequences and 200 to 250 published CMV-specific TCRbeta sequences. Analysis left out a couple of CVID samples that produced under 10,000 sequences, so fewer than 55 CVID repertoires remained. The immuneACCESS repertoire file appears here via TCRdb, limited to in-frame rearrangements. These files lack a portion of the clones; in checked studies, under half of the deficit traces to unresolved V genes, and the cause of the others is not known. The DNA gave D and trimming, while V, J and clone size come from that table. The sample features about 26,000 clones, and none is a singleton. The ten largest clonotypes hold roughly 24% of the sample.

Germline trimming: 6 bases from V, 2 bases from J; junction bases outside gene matches: 6. From cysteine to phenylalanine, the CDR3 is 13 amino acids long. The 30 bases shown cover part of the CDR3, and their frame starts at base 1. Via the germline V gene (reference sequence), CDR1 is DFQATT and CDR2 SNEGSKA. Diagnosis of CVID followed standard criteria, namely serum IgG, IgA and/or IgM below the normal range together with specific antibody deficiency. A total of roughly 46 subjects (approximately 15 female and about 30 male; age range about 8 to 65 years, mean age around 40) were included in the CVID group. Both CVID patients and healthy controls were predominantly of Caucasian heritage. At the time of study participation, every CVID subject had been on replacement immunoglobulin therapy for at least one year. At the time of blood collection, no CVID subject was ill or was being treated with immunomodulatory or immunosuppressive medication. From each donor, 5 to 8 ml of heparinized peripheral whole blood was collected. Genomic DNA from adults with common variable immune deficiency (CVID) and from healthy adult controls was the source for sequencing TCRbeta CDR3 repertoires. To isolate peripheral blood mononuclear cells, diluted blood was subjected to density centrifugation over Hypaque 1077 or Ficoll-Paque. Genomic DNA was obtained from unsorted mononuclear cells using either Qiagen column purification or a centrifugation-based method.

Source material: peripheral blood mononuclear cells. This sequence uses TRBV20-1 and TRBJ2-7, with 8 junctional bases fitting TRBD2. The source is a human donor with common variable immunodeficiency. The sequenced CDR3 bases are TGCAGTGCACCAGTTAGCGGGGCCTACGAG. This is translated as CSAPVSGAYE. The CDR3 in full is CSAPVSGAYEQYF.